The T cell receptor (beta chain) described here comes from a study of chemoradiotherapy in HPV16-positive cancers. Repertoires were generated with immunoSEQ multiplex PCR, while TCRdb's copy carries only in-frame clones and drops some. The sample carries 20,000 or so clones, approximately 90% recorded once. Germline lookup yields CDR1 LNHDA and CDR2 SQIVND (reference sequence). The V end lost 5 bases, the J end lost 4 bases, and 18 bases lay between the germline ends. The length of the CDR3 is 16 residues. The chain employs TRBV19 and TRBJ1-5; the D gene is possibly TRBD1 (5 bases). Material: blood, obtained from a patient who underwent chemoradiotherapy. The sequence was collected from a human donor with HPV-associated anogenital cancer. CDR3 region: CASSSRQTRSNQPQHF. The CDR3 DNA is TGTGCCAGTAGTTCCCGACAGACCCGTTCGAATCAGCCCCAGCATTTT.